One sample yielded the 6 T cell receptor beta chains listed below, sequenced in a study of metastatic and nonmetastatic thyroid tumors. Every patient underwent thyroid surgery untreated. TCRdb re-processed the PCR reads through MiXCR. Among roughly 30,000 clones listed, 18% were seen once. The sample was blood. Receptor source: a female donor with papillary thyroid cancer or a benign thyroid nodule (not recorded which). Some clones in this sample may be carry-over from other donors' samples.

The sample holds many counts of this clone. The CDR3 here is CASSTGGPSTDTQYF. CDR3 coding DNA: TGTGCCAGCAGTACGGGGGGGCCGTCTACAGATACGCAGTATTTT. This chain connects TRBV11-1 to TRBJ2-3; 8 bases match TRBD2. From germline, CDR1 is SGHAT and CDR2 FQDESV (reference sequence). V trimming: 6 bases; J trimming: 3 bases; junction bases outside the gene matches: 8. There are 15 residues in the CDR3.

Concerning this clone: Given a much more abundant clone one base away, this may be a read error. The chain uses TRBV20-1 and TRBJ1-1; 7 bases are shared with TRBD1. J was trimmed by 1 base and V by 8 bases; bases with no gene match: 1. The CDR3 totals 11 residues. CDR1 and CDR2 (germline): DFQATT, SNEGSKA (reference sequence). The CDR3 sequence: CSWTGNTEAFF. CDR3 nucleotides: TGCAGTTGGACAGGGAACACTGAAGCTTTCTTT.

This clone was found many times. This chain joins TRBV6-4 and TRBJ1-4; 7 positions agree with TRBD1. The CDR3 has 13 residues. The J segment lost 8 bases and the V segment lost 3 bases, leaving 3 bases of the junction unmatched. Germline lookup yields CDR1 MRHNA and CDR2 SNTAGT. The CDR3 region is CASSEQGGEKLFF. Written as DNA, the CDR3 is TGTGCCAGCAGTGAACAAGGGGGCGAAAAACTGTTTTTT.

The sample holds many counts of this clone. The V call is TRBV25-1, the J call TRBJ2-1; a possible D gene is TRBD1 (6 bases). CDR3 length: 16 amino acids. Trimming pared 4 bases from V and 3 bases from J, leaving 16 bases between. Germline V gene data show CDR1 as MGHDK and CDR2 as SYGVNS. CDR3 bases: TGTGCCAGCAGTGCTTCTACAGGGTCCTTCTACAATGAGCAGTTCTTC. It codes for CASSASTGSFYNEQFF.

This clone was seen ten or more times. The CDR3 DNA reads as TGCGCCAGCAGCCCCACAGGCTCCACAGATACGCAGTATTTT. Protein product: CASSPTGSTDTQYF. V and J are TRBV4-1 and TRBJ2-3, with D maybe TRBD1 (5 bases). The CDR3 spans 14 residues. Germline V CDR1 and CDR2: MGHRA, YSYEKL. Deletions cut 4 bases from V and 2 bases from J, with 10 bases between.

There are many counts of this clone. Written as DNA, the CDR3 is TGTGCCAGCAGCTTAGATTCATATGAGCAGTTCTTC. Its translation: CASSLDSYEQFF. The V call is TRBV11-3, the J call TRBJ2-1; D gene unclear. The CDR3 totals 12 residues. Germline CDR1 and CDR2: SGHNT and YENEEA. Trimming pared 0 bases from V and 8 bases from J, leaving 5 bases between.